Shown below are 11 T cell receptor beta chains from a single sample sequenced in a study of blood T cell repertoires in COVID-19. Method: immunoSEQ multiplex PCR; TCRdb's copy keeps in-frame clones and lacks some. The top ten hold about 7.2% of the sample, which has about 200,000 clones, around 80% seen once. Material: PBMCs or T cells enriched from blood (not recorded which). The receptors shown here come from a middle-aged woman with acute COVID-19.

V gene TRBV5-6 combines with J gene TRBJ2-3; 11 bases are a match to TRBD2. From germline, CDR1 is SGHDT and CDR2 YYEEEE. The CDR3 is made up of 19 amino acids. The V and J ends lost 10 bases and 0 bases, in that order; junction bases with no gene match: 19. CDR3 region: CAGEPGLAGMSSSTDTQYF. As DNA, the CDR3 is TGTGCCGGAGAACCTGGACTAGCGGGCATGAGTTCTAGCACAGATACGCAGTATTTT.

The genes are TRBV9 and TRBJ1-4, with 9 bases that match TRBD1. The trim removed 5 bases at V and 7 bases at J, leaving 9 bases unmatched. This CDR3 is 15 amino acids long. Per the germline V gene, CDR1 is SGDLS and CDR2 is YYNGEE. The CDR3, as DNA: TGTGCCAGCAGACCTACAGGGGGCTTTGGTGAAAAACTGTTTTTT. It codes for CASRPTGGFGEKLFF. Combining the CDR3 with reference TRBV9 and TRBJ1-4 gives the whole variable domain DSGVTQTPKHLITATGQRVTLRCSPRSGDLSVYWYQQSLDQGLQFLIQYYNGEERAKGNILERFSAQQFPDLHSELNLSSLELGDSALYFCASRPTGGFGEKLFFGSGTQLSVL.

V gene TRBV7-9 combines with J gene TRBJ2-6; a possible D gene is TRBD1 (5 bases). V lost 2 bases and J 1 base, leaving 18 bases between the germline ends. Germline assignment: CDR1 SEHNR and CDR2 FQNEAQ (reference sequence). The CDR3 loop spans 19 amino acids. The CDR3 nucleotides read TGTGCCAGCAGCTTATCAGGGATAGGCTTGAGTTCTGGGGCCAACGTCCTGACTTTC. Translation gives CASSLSGIGLSSGANVLTF.

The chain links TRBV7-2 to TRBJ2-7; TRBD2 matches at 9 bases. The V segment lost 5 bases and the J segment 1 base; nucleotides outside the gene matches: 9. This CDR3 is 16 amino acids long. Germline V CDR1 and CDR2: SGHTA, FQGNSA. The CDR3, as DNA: TGTGCCAGCAGCAAAAAAGTGCGGGAGGGGTCCTACGAGCAGTACTTC. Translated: CASSKKVREGSYEQYF. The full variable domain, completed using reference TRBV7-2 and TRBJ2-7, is GAGVSQSPSNKVTEKGKDVELRCDPISGHTALYWYRQSLGQGLEFLIYFQGNSAPDKSGLPSDRFSAERTGGSVSTLTIQRTQQEDSAVYLCASSKKVREGSYEQYFGPGTRLTVT.

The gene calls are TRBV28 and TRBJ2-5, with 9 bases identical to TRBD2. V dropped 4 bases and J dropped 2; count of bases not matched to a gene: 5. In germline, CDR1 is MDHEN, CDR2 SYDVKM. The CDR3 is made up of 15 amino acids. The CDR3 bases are TGTGCCAGCAGTTCTAGCGGGGAAGTTCAAGAGACCCAGTACTTC. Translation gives CASSSSGEVQETQYF.

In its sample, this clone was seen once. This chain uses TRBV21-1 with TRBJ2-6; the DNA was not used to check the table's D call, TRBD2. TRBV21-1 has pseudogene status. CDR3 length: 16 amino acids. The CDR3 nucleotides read TGTGCCAGCAGCAAAGAATCTAGCTCTGGGGCCAACGTCCTGACTTTC. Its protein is CASSKESSSGANVLTF.

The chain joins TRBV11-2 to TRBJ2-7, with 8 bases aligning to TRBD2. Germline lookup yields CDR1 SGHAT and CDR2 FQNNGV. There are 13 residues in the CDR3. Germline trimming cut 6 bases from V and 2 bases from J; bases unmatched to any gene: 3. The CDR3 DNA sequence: TGTGCCAGCAGTTTGACTAGCGCCTACGAGCAGTACTTC. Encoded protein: CASSLTSAYEQYF.

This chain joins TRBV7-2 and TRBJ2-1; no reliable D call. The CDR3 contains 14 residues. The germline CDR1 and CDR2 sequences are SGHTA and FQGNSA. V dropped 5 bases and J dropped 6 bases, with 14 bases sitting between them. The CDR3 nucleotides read TGTGCCAGCAGCCCCGACCCTAGTGGCAATGAGCAGTTCTTC. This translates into CASSPDPSGNEQFF.

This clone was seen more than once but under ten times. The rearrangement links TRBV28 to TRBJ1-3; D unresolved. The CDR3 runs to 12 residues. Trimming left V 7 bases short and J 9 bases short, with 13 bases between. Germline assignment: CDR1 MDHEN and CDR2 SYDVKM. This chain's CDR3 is CASIDSFRTIYF. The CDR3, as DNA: TGTGCCAGCATCGACTCGTTTCGCACCATATATTTT.

CDR3 nucleotides: TGTGCCAGCAGTTCCCAGGGGGACCCGAACTATGGCTACACCTTC. Residues: CASSSQGDPNYGYTF. This sequence joins TRBV28 and TRBJ1-2, with 7 bases lining up with TRBD1. This CDR3 is built from 15 residues. CDR1 MDHEN and CDR2 SYDVKM come from the germline V gene. Unmatched junction bases numbered 7, after V lost 4 bases and J lost 2 bases.

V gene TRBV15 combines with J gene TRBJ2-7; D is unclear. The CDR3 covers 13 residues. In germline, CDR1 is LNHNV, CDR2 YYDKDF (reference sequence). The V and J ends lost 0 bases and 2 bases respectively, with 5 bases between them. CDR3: CATSRDPAYEQYF. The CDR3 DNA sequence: TGTGCCACCAGCAGAGATCCGGCCTACGAGCAGTACTTC.